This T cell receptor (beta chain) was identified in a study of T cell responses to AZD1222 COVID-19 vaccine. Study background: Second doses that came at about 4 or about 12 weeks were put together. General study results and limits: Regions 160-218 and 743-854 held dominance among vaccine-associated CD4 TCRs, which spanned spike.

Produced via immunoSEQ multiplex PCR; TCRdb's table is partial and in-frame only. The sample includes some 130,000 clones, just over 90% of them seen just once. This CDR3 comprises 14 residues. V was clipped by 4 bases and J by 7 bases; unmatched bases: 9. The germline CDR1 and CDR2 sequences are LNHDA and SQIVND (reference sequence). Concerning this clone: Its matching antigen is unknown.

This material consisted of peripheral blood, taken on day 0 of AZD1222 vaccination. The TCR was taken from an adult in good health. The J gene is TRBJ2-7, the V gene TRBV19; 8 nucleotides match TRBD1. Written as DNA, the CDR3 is TGTGCCAGTAGTACGACAGGGGTATTGAGTGAGCAGTACTTC. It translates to CASSTTGVLSEQYF.